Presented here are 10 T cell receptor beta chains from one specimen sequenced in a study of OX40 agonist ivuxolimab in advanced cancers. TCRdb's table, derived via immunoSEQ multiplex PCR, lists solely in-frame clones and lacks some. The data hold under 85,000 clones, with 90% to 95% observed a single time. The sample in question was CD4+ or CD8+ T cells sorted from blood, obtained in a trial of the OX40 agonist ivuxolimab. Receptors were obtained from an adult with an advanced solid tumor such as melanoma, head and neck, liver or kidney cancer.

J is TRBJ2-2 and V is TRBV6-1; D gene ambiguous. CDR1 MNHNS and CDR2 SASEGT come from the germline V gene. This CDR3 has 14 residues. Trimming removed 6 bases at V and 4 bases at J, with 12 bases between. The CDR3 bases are TGTGCCAGCAGGACGGGCCCGCGCACCGGGGAGCTGTTTTTT. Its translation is CASRTGPRTGELFF.

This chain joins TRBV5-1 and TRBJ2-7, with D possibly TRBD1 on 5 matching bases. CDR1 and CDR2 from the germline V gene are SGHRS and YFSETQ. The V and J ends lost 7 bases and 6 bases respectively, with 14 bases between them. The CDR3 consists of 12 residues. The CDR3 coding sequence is TGCGCCAGCGCCCCAGGGATAGGCGAGCAGTACTTC. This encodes CASAPGIGEQYF.

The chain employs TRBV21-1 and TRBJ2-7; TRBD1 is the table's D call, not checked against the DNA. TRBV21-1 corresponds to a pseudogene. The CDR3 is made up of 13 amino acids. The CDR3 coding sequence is TGTGCCAGCAGCCACTGGGCCAGCTACGAGCAGTACTTC. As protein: CASSHWASYEQYF.

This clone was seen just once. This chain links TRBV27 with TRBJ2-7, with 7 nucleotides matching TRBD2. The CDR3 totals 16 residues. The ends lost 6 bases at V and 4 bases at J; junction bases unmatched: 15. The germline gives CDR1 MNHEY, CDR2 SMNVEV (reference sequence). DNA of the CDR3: TGTGCCAGCAGACCTCAGGGCCTCGGGACTACTTACGAGCAGTACTTC. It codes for CASRPQGLGTTYEQYF.

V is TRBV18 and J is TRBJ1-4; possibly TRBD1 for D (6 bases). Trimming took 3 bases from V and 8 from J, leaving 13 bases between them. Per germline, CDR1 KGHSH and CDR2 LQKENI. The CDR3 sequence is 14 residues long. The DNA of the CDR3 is TGTGCCAGCTCACCGCAGGCCCAGGGGGAAAAACTGTTTTTT. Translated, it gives CASSPQAQGEKLFF.

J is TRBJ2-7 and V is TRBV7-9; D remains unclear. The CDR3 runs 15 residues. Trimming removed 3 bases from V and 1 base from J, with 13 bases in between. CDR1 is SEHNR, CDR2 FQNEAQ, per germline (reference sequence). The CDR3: CASSFSLDKSYEQYF. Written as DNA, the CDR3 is TGTGCCAGCAGCTTTTCGCTAGATAAATCCTACGAGCAGTACTTC.

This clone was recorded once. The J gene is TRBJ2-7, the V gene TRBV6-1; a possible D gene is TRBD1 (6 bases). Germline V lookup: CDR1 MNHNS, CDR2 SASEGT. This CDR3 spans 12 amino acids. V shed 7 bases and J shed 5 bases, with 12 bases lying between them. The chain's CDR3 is CASTNRVNEQYF. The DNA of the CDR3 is TGTGCCAGCACGAACAGGGTTAACGAGCAGTACTTC.

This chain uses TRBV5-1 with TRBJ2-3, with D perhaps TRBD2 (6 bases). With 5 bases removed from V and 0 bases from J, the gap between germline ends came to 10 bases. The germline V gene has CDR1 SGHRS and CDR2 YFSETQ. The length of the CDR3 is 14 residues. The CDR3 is CASRSEGSTDTQYF. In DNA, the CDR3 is TGCGCCAGCAGATCGGAGGGGAGCACAGATACGCAGTATTTT.

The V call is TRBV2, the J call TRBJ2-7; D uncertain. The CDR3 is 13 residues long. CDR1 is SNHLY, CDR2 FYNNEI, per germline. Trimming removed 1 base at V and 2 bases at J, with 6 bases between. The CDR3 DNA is TGTGCCAGCAGTGAAGTGCCCCCCTACGAGCAGTACTTC. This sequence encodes CASSEVPPYEQYF.

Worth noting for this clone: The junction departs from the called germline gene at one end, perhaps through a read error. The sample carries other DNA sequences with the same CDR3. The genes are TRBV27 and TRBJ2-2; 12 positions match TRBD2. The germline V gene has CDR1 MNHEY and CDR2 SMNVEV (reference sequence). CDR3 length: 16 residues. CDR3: CASLRLAGVNPGELFF. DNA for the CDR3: TGTGCCAGCCTCCGACTAGCGGGAGTTAATCCCGGAGAGCTGTTTTTT.